The 29 T cell receptor beta chains below were found in one sample sequenced in a study of vaccination and CD4 T cells after COVID-19. Treatment indicated: roughly 10-day PBMC culture with coronavirus spike peptide pools or control peptides (ViraFEST assay). The Oncomine TCR Beta short-read assay was applied to DNA of cultured CD4+ T cells. TCRdb re-analysed the PCR reads in MiXCR, keeping a single row per CDR3 protein. The repertoire has over 6,500 distinct CDR3 sequences, roughly three quarters of them found once; the top ten carry approximately 37%. These TCRs are of unknown antigen specificity. Sequences were obtained from CD4+ T cells from blood, cultured in vitro. The receptors derive from a human donor who had recovered from COVID-19.

V gene TRBV19 combines with J gene TRBJ2-7, with 15 bases identical to TRBD2. The CDR3 contains 15 residues. Germline V gene data show CDR1 as LNHDA and CDR2 as SQIVND (reference sequence). After removal of 5 bases from V and 5 bases from J, the junction contained 4 bases not matched to a gene. As DNA, the CDR3 is TGTGCCAGTAGTTGGACTAGCGGGGGGGCCAACGAGCAGTACTTC. It yields the protein CASSWTSGGANEQYF.

The V gene is TRBV20-1, the J gene TRBJ1-1; weak D call: TRBD1 (5 bases). Germline V CDR1 and CDR2: DFQATT, SNEGSKA (reference sequence). Between the trimmed V and J ends, which lost 1 base and 6 bases, there was a span of 9 bases. The CDR3 is 12 amino acids. The CDR3 region has the DNA TGCAGTGCTAGAGGACCAGGGCCTGAAGCTTTCTTT. It specifies CSARGPGPEAFF.

The V gene is TRBV9, the J gene TRBJ2-3; D is uncertain. Trimming left V 0 bases short and J 5 bases short, with 1 base between. The CDR3 is 11 residues long. Germline lookup yields CDR1 SGDLS and CDR2 YYNGEE. This CDR3 reads CASSVEDTQYF. CDR3 in DNA: TGTGCCAGCAGCGTAGAAGATACGCAGTATTTT.

The rearrangement joins TRBV6-2 or TRBV6-3 to TRBJ1-1, with 9 bases fitting TRBD1. CDR3 length equals 15 residues. V lost 5 bases, J lost 1 base, and 5 bases stayed unmatched. Germline V lookup: CDR1 MNHEY, CDR2 SVGEGT. The CDR3 region has the DNA TGTGCCAGCAGTATACGACAGGGGGGGAACACTGAAGCTTTCTTT. Translating gives CASSIRQGGNTEAFF.

This clonotype was counted once. This chain uses TRBV12-3 or TRBV12-4 with TRBJ1-1; 9 bases line up with TRBD1. V was clipped by 5 bases and J by 5 bases; unmatched bases: 6. CDR3 length: 14 residues. The CDR3 reads CASSEDRGRTEAFF. Here the CDR3 DNA reads TGTGCCAGCAGTGAGGACAGGGGTAGGACTGAAGCTTTCTTT.

This clonotype has just a few counts. The V call is TRBV20-1, the J call TRBJ1-2; 8 positions agree with TRBD1. Trimming removed 6 bases from V and 2 bases from J; junction bases left unmatched: 5. Germline CDR1 and CDR2: DFQATT and SNEGSKA (reference sequence). The CDR3 extends over 13 amino acids. CDR3 sequence: CSAGQGLNYGYTF. The CDR3, as DNA: TGCAGTGCCGGACAGGGTTTGAACTATGGCTACACCTTC.

A word on this clonotype: The DNA is omitted, as the CDR3 cannot be located on it reliably, and the CDR3 follows TCRdb's listing. The chain has TRBV6-1 and TRBJ1-2; the table assigns TRBD1, which was not confirmed against the DNA. Germline lookup yields CDR1 MNHNS and CDR2 SASEGT. Both ends counted, the CDR3 spans 15 residues. CDR3 in amino acids: CASRNWGAGNYGYTF.

The rearrangement uses TRBV10-1 and TRBJ1-2; D not resolved. CDR3 length: 11 residues. Germline assignment: CDR1 WNHNN and CDR2 SYGVQD (reference sequence). V gave up 4 bases and J gave up 4 bases, with 4 bases separating them. CDR3 nucleotides: TGCGCCAGCAGTGGCCGCTATGGCTACACCTTC. Protein product: CASSGRYGYTF.

The rearrangement uses TRBV6-5 and TRBJ1-2; no reliable D call. Per the germline V gene, CDR1 is MNHEY and CDR2 is SVGAGI. The V end lost 2 bases, the J end lost 4 bases, and 14 bases lay between the germline ends. The CDR3 sequence is 15 residues long. CDR3 amino acids: CASSYGVISGYGYTF. The CDR3 bases are TGTGCCAGCAGTTACGGGGTGATTAGCGGCTATGGCTACACCTTC.

The CDR3 is CASSGDNNSPLHF. CDR3 bases: TGTGCCAGCAGTGGGGACAATAATTCACCCCTCCACTTT. J is TRBJ1-6 and V is TRBV2; possibly TRBD1 for D (6 bases). The germline CDR1 and CDR2 sequences are SNHLY and FYNNEI. This CDR3 region has 13 residues. The V gene lost 4 bases and the J gene lost 5 bases, with 6 bases spanning the gap.

There are a few counts of this clonotype. The chain combines TRBV20-1 with TRBJ1-2; D unclear. Germline loops: CDR1 DFQATT, CDR2 SNEGSKA (reference sequence). CDR3 length: 13 residues. V was pared by 1 base and J by 6 bases, with 12 bases between. In DNA form, the CDR3 reads TGCAGTGCTAGAGTTTCCAATGGGGATGGCTACACCTTC. Translation: CSARVSNGDGYTF.

J is TRBJ1-6 and V is TRBV19; 11 bases line up with TRBD1. This CDR3 is 17 amino acids long. V shed 7 bases and J 12 bases; nucleotides not matched to a gene: 17. Germline V CDR1 and CDR2: LNHDA, SQIVND (reference sequence). The CDR3: CASTSGQGAAGSGPLHF. CDR3 DNA: TGTGCCAGTACCTCTGGACAGGGGGCTGCTGGGTCCGGACCCCTCCACTTT.

This clonotype has only one observation. The chain carries TRBV7-9 and TRBJ1-5, with 9 bases that match TRBD1. J gave up 0 bases and V 4 bases, and 7 bases lay outside the gene matches. From germline, CDR1 is SEHNR and CDR2 FQNEAQ (reference sequence). This CDR3 has 17 amino acids. The CDR3 DNA is TGTGCCAGCAGCTCGTCCCGGGACAGGGTTAGCAATCAGCCCCAGCATTTT. Translated, it gives CASSSSRDRVSNQPQHF.

This clonotype showed up just once. The gene calls are TRBV12-3 or TRBV12-4 and TRBJ1-1; D possibly corresponds to TRBD1 (5 bases). Trimming removed 4 bases from V and 3 bases from J, with 6 bases in between. This CDR3 spans 12 amino acids. The CDR3 DNA reads TGTGCCAGCAGTTCAGGGTACACTGAAGCTTTCTTT. This gives the protein CASSSGYTEAFF.

V gene TRBV10-3 combines with J gene TRBJ1-1; D is uncertain. Trimming removed 6 bases from V and 8 bases from J, with 10 bases in between. Germline-derived CDR1 and CDR2 are ENHRY and SYGVKD. This CDR3 region has 11 residues. The CDR3 protein is CAISLDSEAFF. CDR3 nucleotide sequence: TGTGCCATCAGCCTGGACTCCGAAGCTTTCTTT.

By proportion, this clonotype is large. V is TRBV6-5 and J is TRBJ2-2, with 9 bases aligning to TRBD2. Germline V gene lookup returns CDR1 MNHEY and CDR2 SVGAGI. V dropped 4 bases and J dropped 4; count of bases not matched to a gene: 4. The CDR3 is 15 residues long. In DNA form, the CDR3 reads TGTGCCAGCAGTTCTAGCGGGGTGAGCACCGGGGAGCTGTTTTTT. This encodes CASSSSGVSTGELFF.

The rearrangement uses TRBV19 and TRBJ1-5; a possible D gene is TRBD1 (6 bases). Germline CDR1 is LNHDA and CDR2 is SQIVND (reference sequence). The CDR3 has 16 amino acids. The germline V and J ends were trimmed by 0 bases and 3 bases, with 12 bases remaining between them. The CDR3 sequence: CASSIDTGNNNQPQHF. DNA for the CDR3: TGTGCCAGTAGTATAGACACAGGGAATAACAATCAGCCCCAGCATTTT. The full variable domain, its missing parts supplied by reference TRBV19 and TRBJ1-5, is DGGITQSPKYLFRKEGQNVTLSCEQNLNHDAMYWYRQDPGQGLRLIYYSQIVNDFQKGDIAEGYSVSREKKESFPLTVTSAQKNPTAFYLCASSIDTGNNNQPQHFGDGTRLSIL.

The CDR3 region is CSADGSGAPSKTDTQYF. The DNA for the CDR3 is TGCAGTGCCGACGGATCGGGGGCGCCGTCTAAGACAGATACGCAGTATTTT. V is TRBV20-1 and J is TRBJ2-3; TRBD1 or TRBD2 may be the D gene (6 bases each). The germline CDR1 and CDR2 sequences are DFQATT and SNEGSKA (reference sequence). The CDR3 contains 17 residues. The ends were cut back, 6 bases at V and 3 bases at J, with 25 bases in the middle.

This clonotype was detected only once. V and J are TRBV11-1 and TRBJ2-7; 7 positions match TRBD1. The CDR3 contains 15 residues. Germline V lookup: CDR1 SGHAT, CDR2 FQDESV (reference sequence). V shed 1 base, J shed 1 base, and the junction held 4 bases outside the gene matches. CDR3 region: CASSLGGTVSYEQYF. The DNA of the CDR3 is TGTGCCAGCAGCTTAGGTGGGACAGTATCCTACGAGCAGTACTTC.

V is TRBV19 and J is TRBJ1-1, with unresolved D. The CDR3 has 16 amino acids. Germline loops: CDR1 LNHDA, CDR2 SQIVND (reference sequence). Trimming removed 0 bases at V and 0 bases at J, with 11 bases between. In DNA, the CDR3 is TGTGCCAGTAGTATAGAAGTACAGCTCATGAACACTGAAGCTTTCTTT. It translates to CASSIEVQLMNTEAFF.

This clonotype has more than one count but fewer than ten. The V and J genes are TRBV7-8 and TRBJ1-2; 8 nucleotides line up with TRBD1. The germline CDR1 and CDR2 sequences are SGHVS and FQNEAQ. The J segment lost 8 bases and the V segment lost 8 bases, leaving 16 bases of the junction unmatched. The CDR3 has 15 amino acids. The CDR3 bases are TGTGCCAGCTGGGACAGGCGGCACTCCCAGGGCGGCTACACCTTC. This gives the protein CASWDRRHSQGGYTF.

A note on this clonotype: The junction departs from the called germline gene at one end, perhaps through a read error. V usage is TRBV27 and J usage is TRBJ2-3; D is undetermined. The CDR3 has 14 residues. CDR1 and CDR2 (germline): MNHEY, SMNVEV (reference sequence). CDR3 residues: CTDPSFLTTDTQYF. The DNA of the CDR3 is TGCACGGACCCCTCCTTCCTCACCACAGATACGCAGTATTTT.

V usage is TRBV18 and J usage is TRBJ1-1; possible D gene TRBD1, 5 bases. Germline CDR1 KGHSH, CDR2 LQKENI. V was trimmed by 6 bases and J by 1 base, leaving 9 bases between them. The CDR3 runs to 13 residues. In DNA form, the CDR3 reads TGTGCCAGCTCGCCCCAGGGGAACACTGAAGCTTTCTTT. This gives the protein CASSPQGNTEAFF.

V gene TRBV6-5 combines with J gene TRBJ1-1; 11 bases agree with TRBD1. The V gene end was trimmed by 2 bases and the J gene end by 4 bases; junction bases not matched to a gene: 6. The CDR3 contains 16 residues. Germline CDR1 is MNHEY and CDR2 is SVGAGI. CDR3 residues: CASSYTWTGGPTEAFF. CDR3 sequence (DNA): TGTGCCAGCAGTTACACGTGGACAGGGGGCCCCACTGAAGCTTTCTTT.

The chain is built from TRBV7-8 and TRBJ1-2; perhaps TRBD1 as D (6 bases). Trimming took 2 bases from V and 6 from J, leaving 16 bases between them. The CDR3 is 15 residues long. CDR1 and CDR2 from the germline V gene are SGHVS and FQNEAQ. CDR3 residues: CASSLPRGAQHGYTF. CDR3 nucleotides: TGTGCCAGCAGCTTACCTAGGGGGGCTCAACATGGCTACACCTTC.

J is TRBJ1-1 and V is TRBV7-2, with D hard to call. The V gene's germline CDR1 is SGHTA and CDR2 FQGNSA. V gave up 3 bases and J gave up 5 bases, with 13 bases separating them. The CDR3 covers 14 residues. The CDR3: CASSLARWGTEAFF. CDR3 coding DNA: TGTGCCAGCAGCTTGGCCCGCTGGGGTACTGAAGCTTTCTTT.

This clonotype rates as medium-sized. The chain is built from TRBV20-1 and TRBJ2-7, with D possibly matching TRBD1 (5 bases). The CDR3 loop spans 13 amino acids. Trimming removed 5 bases from V and 2 bases from J, with 13 bases in between. CDR1 DFQATT and CDR2 SNEGSKA come from the germline V gene (reference sequence). The DNA for the CDR3 is TGCAGTGCTGGAAGGACATCCGCCTACGAGCAGTACTTC. Translating gives CSAGRTSAYEQYF.

The chain recombines TRBV5-1 with TRBJ1-1, with D unclear. V gave up 5 bases and J gave up 1 base, with 3 bases separating them. The CDR3 has 11 residues. Germline CDR1 and CDR2: SGHRS and YFSETQ. In DNA, the CDR3 is TGCGCCAGCAGAACGAACACTGAAGCTTTCTTT. It codes for CASRTNTEAFF.

This clonotype was recorded a few times. The chain joins TRBV27 to TRBJ1-5; no clear D gene. The CDR3 is made up of 14 amino acids. Per germline, CDR1 MNHEY and CDR2 SMNVEV (reference sequence). V was clipped by 5 bases and J by 0 bases, with 8 bases between them. The CDR3 coding sequence is TGTGCCAGCAGTGGCGCCTATAGCAATCAGCCCCAGCATTTT. Its protein product is CASSGAYSNQPQHF.